This T cell receptor (beta chain) derives from a study of T cell repertoires in cytomegalovirus infection. Study background: It was recently identified HLA-C-restricted and well-studied HLA-B-restricted CMV epitopes that the study used. Through public TCR beta signatures, both CMV infection and matching HLA type were indicated.

This CDR3 comprises 19 residues. The V segment lost 8 bases and the J segment 0 bases; nucleotides outside the gene matches: 16. Germline V gives CDR1 LNHDA, CDR2 SQIVND (reference sequence). TCRdb analysed the reads with MiXCR anew, one entry per CDR3 protein. Of roughly 800,000 distinct CDR3 sequences listed, roughly 28% were seen once; the top ten hold about an eighth. A word on this clonotype: Its matching antigen is unknown.

The sample here was cultured CD8+ T cells from PBMCs, taken from culture after CMV antigen stimulation. The receptor was isolated from a human donor in good health (CMV status not recorded). Some clones in this sample may be carry-over from other donors' samples. This chain uses TRBV19 with TRBJ1-5, with TRBD1 matching over 10 bases. CDR3 in amino acids: CASSPRRDRGHYSNQPQHF. The CDR3 DNA reads TGTGCCAGTTCTCCCCGTCGGGACAGGGGACACTATAGCAATCAGCCCCAGCATTTT.